The sequence of this T cell receptor (beta chain) was determined in a study of cytomegalovirus exposure and HLA in healthy donors. Vbeta (60) and Jbeta (13) primers were used in the PCR. Data came from immunoSEQ multiplex PCR; TCRdb stores just in-frame clones and leaves some out. The table lists around 92,000 clones, about three quarters of them singletons, with approximately 15% in the top ten. Germline lookup yields CDR1 SEHNR and CDR2 FQNEAQ (reference sequence). With 1 base removed from V and 1 base from J, the gap between germline ends came to 6 bases. The CDR3 loop spans 14 amino acids. Sequencing was performed on PBMCs. This clonotype was obtained from a man in his sixties in good health and CMV-seropositive. The chain employs TRBV7-9 and TRBJ2-3; D perhaps matches TRBD2 (5 bases). CDR3 residues: CASSLGRGTDTQYF. The CDR3 DNA sequence: TGTGCCAGCAGCTTAGGGCGGGGCACAGATACGCAGTATTTT.